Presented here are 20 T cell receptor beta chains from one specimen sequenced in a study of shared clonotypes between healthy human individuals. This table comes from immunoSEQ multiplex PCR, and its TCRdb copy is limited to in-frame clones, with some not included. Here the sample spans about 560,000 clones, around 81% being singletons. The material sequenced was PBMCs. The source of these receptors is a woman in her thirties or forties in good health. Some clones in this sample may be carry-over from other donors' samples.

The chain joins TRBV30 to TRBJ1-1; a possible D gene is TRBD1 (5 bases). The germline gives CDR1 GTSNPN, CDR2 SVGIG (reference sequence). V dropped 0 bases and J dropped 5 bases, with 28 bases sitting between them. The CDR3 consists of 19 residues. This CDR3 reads CAWSVTSPNGGWRRTEAFF. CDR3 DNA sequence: TGTGCCTGGAGTGTAACCAGCCCCAACGGGGGGTGGAGAAGGACTGAAGCTTTCTTT.

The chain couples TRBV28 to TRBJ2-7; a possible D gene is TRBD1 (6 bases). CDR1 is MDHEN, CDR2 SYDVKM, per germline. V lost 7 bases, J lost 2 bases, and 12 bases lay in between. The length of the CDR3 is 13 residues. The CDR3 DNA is TGTGCCAGCAACAAACAGGGACCCTACGAGCAGTACTTC. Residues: CASNKQGPYEQYF.

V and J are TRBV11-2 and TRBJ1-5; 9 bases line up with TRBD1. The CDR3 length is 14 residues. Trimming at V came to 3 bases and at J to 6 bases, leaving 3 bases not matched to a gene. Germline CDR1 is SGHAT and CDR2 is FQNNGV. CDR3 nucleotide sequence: TGTGCCAGCAGCTTCACAGGGGGCCCTCAGCCCCAGCATTTT. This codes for CASSFTGGPQPQHF.

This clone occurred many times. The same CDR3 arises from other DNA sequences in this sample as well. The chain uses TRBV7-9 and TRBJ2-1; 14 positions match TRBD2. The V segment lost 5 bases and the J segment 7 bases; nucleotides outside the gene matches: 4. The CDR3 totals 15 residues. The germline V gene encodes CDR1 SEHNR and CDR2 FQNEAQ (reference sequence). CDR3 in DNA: TGTGCCAGCAGCCCTCGGACTAGCGGGAGGAATGAGCAGTTCTTC. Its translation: CASSPRTSGRNEQFF.

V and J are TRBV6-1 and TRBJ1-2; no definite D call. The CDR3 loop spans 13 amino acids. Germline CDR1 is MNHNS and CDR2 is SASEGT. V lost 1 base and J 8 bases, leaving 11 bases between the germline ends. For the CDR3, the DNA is TGTGCCAGCAGTGAAGGAGACCCGGGGGGCTACACCTTC. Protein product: CASSEGDPGGYTF.

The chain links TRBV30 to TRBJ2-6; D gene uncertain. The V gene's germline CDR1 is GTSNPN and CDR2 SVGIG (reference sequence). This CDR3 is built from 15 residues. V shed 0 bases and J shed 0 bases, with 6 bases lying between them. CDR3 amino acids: CAWSVWNSGANVLTF. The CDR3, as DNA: TGTGCCTGGAGTGTATGGAACTCTGGGGCCAACGTCCTGACTTTC. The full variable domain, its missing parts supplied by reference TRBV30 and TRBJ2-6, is SQTIHQWPATLVQPVGSPLSLECTVEGTSNPNLYWYRQAAGRGLQLLFYSVGIGQISSEVPQNLSASRPQDRQFILSSKKLLLSDSGFYLCAWSVWNSGANVLTFGAGSRLTVL.

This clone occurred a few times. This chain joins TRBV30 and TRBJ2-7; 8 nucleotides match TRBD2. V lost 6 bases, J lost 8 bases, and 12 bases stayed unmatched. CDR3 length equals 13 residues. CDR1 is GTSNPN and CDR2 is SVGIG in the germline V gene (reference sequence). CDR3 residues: CACAGTRREKQYF. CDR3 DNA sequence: TGTGCCTGTGCCGGGACTAGACGGGAAAAGCAGTACTTC.

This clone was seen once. The CDR3 reads CASSYDRITEAFF. Here the CDR3 DNA reads TGTGCCAGCAGCTACGACAGGATCACTGAAGCTTTCTTT. The chain employs TRBV5-4 and TRBJ1-1; tentative D call: TRBD1 (6 bases). The CDR3 runs to 13 residues. Looked up from germline, CDR1 is SGHNT and CDR2 is YYREEE (reference sequence). The germline V and J ends were trimmed by 3 bases and 4 bases, with 10 bases remaining between them.

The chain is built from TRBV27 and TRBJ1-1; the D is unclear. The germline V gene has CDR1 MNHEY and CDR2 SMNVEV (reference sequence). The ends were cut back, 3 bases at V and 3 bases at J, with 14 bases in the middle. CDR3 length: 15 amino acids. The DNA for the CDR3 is TGTGCCAGCAGTTTGACGGACCCGGGAGACACTGAAGCTTTCTTT. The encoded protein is CASSLTDPGDTEAFF.

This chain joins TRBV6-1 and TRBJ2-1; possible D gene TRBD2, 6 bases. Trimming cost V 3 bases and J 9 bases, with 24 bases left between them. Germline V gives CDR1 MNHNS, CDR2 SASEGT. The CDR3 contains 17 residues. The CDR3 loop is CASSDTGLAGRGSEQFF. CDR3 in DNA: TGTGCCAGCAGTGACACCGGACTGGCGGGGCGGGGCAGTGAGCAGTTCTTC.

This CDR3 reads CSVTSQGGNTIYF. DNA of the CDR3: TGCAGCGTGACAAGCCAAGGCGGAAACACCATATATTTT. V and J are TRBV29-1 and TRBJ1-3; no definite D call. Germline V gene lookup returns CDR1 SQVTM and CDR2 ANQGSEA. Trimming took off 6 bases at V and 4 bases at J, with 13 bases between the two ends. The CDR3 covers 13 residues.

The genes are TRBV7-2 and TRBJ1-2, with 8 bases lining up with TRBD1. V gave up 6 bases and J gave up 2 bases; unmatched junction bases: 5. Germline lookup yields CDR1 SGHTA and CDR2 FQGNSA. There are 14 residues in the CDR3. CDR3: CASSTGGANYGYTF. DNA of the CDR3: TGTGCCAGCAGTACAGGGGGTGCCAACTATGGCTACACCTTC.

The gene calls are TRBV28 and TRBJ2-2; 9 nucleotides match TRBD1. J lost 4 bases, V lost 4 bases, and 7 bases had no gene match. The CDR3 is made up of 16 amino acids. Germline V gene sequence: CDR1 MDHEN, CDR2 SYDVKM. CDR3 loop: CASSWTTGGPTGELFF. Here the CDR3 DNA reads TGTGCCAGCAGTTGGACGACAGGGGGGCCCACCGGGGAGCTGTTTTTT.

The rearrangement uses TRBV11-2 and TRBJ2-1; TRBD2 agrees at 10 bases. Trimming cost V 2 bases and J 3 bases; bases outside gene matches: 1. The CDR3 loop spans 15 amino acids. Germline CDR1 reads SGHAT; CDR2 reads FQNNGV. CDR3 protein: CASSLLAGVYNEQFF. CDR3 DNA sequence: TGTGCCAGCAGCTTACTAGCGGGAGTCTACAATGAGCAGTTCTTC. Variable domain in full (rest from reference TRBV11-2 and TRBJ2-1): EAGVAQSPRYKIIEKRQSVAFWCNPISGHATLYWYQQILGQGPKLLIQFQNNGVVDDSQLPKDRFSAERLKGVDSTLKIQPAKLEDSAVYLCASSLLAGVYNEQFFGPGTRLTVL.

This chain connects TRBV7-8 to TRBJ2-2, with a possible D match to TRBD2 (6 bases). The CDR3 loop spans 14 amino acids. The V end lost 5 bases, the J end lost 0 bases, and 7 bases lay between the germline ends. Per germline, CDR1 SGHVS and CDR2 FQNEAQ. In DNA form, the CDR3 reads TGTGCCAGCAGCCGACTAGCGAACACCGGGGAGCTGTTTTTT. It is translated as CASSRLANTGELFF.

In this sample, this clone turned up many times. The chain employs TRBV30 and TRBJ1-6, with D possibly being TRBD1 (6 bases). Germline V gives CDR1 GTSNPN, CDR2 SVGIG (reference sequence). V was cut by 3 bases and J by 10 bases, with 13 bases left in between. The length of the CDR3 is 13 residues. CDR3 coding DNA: TGTGCCTGGAGGGGCGGGGGGCAGTCACCCCTCCACTTT. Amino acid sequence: CAWRGGGQSPLHF.

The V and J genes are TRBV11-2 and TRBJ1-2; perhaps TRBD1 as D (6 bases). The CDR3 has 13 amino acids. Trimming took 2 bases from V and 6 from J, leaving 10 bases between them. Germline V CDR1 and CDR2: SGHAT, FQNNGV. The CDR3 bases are TGTGCCAGCAGCTTAAACAGGGTAGATGGCTACACCTTC. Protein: CASSLNRVDGYTF.

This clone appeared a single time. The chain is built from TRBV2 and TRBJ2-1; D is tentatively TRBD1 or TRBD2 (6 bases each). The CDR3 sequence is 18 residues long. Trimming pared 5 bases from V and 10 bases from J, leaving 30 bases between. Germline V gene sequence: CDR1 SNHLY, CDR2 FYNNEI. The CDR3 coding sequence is TGTGCCAGCAGTAAAACCTACCTAGGCGGGGTAGGGGGGAGAGAGCAGTTCTTC. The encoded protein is CASSKTYLGGVGGREQFF.

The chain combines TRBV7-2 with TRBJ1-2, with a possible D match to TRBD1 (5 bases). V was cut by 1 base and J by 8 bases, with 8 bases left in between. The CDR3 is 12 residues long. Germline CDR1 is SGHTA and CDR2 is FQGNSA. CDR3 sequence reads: CASSLVGQGYTF. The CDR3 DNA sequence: TGTGCCAGCAGCTTAGTGGGGCAGGGCTACACCTTC.

The CDR3 region is CASRMNRDEGYTF. Here the CDR3 DNA reads TGTGCCAGCAGGATGAACAGGGATGAGGGCTACACCTTC. The chain combines TRBV7-6 with TRBJ1-2; D is possibly TRBD1 (6 bases). With 6 bases removed from V and 8 bases from J, the gap between germline ends came to 16 bases. Germline V gene sequence: CDR1 SGHVS, CDR2 FNYEAQ. The CDR3 extends over 13 amino acids.